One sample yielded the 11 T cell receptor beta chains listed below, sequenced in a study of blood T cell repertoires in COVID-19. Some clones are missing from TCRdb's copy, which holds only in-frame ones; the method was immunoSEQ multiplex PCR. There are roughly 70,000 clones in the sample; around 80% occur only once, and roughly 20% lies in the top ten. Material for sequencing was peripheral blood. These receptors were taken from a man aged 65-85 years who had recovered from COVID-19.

DNA for the CDR3: TGTGCCAGCAGCCCGATCGGACAGGGGGCTAACTATGGCTACACCTTC. Its translation is CASSPIGQGANYGYTF. V gene TRBV28 combines with J gene TRBJ1-2; TRBD1 matches 10 bases. The V segment lost 6 bases and the J segment 0 bases; nucleotides outside the gene matches: 7. The CDR3 is made up of 16 amino acids. Germline V gene sequence: CDR1 MDHEN, CDR2 SYDVKM.

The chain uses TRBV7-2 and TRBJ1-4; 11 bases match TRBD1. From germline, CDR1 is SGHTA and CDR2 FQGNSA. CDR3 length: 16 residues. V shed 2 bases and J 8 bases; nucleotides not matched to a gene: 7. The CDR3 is CASSLHSGTGGEKLFF. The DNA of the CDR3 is TGTGCCAGCAGCTTACATTCCGGGACAGGGGGGGAAAAACTGTTTTTT.

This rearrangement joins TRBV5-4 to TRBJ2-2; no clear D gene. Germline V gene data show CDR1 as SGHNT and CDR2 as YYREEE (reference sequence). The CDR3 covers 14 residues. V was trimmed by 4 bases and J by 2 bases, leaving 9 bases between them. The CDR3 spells CASSPTENTGELFF. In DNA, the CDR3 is TGTGCCAGCAGCCCGACTGAAAACACCGGGGAGCTGTTTTTT.

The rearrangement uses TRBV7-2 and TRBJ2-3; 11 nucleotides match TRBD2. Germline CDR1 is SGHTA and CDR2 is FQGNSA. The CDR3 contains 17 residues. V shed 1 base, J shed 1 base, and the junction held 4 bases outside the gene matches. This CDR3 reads CASSLGVAGGGTDTQYF. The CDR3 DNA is TGTGCCAGCAGCTTAGGAGTAGCGGGGGGGGGCACAGATACGCAGTATTTT. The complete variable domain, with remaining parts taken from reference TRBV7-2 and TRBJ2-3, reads GAGVSQSPSNKVTEKGKDVELRCDPISGHTALYWYRQSLGQGLEFLIYFQGNSAPDKSGLPSDRFSAERTGGSVSTLTIQRTQQEDSAVYLCASSLGVAGGGTDTQYFGPGTRLTVL.

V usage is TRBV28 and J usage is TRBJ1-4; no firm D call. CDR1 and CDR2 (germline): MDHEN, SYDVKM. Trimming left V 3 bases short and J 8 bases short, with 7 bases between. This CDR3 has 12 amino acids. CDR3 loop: CASSLETEKLFF. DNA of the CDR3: TGTGCCAGCAGTTTGGAGACCGAAAAACTGTTTTTT.

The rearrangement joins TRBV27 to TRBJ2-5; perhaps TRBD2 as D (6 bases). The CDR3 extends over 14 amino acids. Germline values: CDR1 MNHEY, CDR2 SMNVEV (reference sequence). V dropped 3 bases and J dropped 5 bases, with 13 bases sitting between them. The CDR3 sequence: CASSFAGREETQYF. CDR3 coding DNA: TGTGCCAGCAGTTTCGCCGGTCGGGAGGAGACCCAGTACTTC.

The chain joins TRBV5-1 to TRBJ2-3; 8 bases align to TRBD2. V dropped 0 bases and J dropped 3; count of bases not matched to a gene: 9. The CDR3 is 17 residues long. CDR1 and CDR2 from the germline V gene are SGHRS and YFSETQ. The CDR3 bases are TGCGCCAGCAGCTTGGAGGATCGGGGGGGCGGAACAGATACGCAGTATTTT. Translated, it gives CASSLEDRGGGTDTQYF.

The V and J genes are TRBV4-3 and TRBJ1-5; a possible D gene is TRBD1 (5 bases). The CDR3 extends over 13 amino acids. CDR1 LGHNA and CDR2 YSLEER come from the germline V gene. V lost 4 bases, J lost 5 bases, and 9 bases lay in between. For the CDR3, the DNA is TGCGCCAGCAGCCTCAGCAGGGATCAGCCCCAGCATTTT. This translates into CASSLSRDQPQHF.

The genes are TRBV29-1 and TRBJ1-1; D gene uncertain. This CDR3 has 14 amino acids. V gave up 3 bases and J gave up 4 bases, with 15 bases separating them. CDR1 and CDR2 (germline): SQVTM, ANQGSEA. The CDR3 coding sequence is TGCAGCGTTGATAGGCAGGCCCTGGTCACTGAAGCTTTCTTT. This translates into CSVDRQALVTEAFF.

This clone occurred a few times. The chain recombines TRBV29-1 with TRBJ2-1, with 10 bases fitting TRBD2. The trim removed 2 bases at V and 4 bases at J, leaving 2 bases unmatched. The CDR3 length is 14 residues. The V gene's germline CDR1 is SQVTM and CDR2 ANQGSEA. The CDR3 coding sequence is TGCAGCGTTGAAAGCGGGAGGGCGTACAATGAGCAGTTCTTC. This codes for CSVESGRAYNEQFF.

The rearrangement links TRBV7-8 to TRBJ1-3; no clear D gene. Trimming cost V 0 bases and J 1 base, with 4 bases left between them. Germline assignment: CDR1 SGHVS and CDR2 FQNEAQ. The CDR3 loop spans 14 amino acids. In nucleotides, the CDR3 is TGTGCCAGCAGCTTAGCCCAGTCTGGAAACACCATATATTTT. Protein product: CASSLAQSGNTIYF.